This TCR beta chain was observed in a study of cytomegalovirus exposure and HLA in healthy donors. On this clone: Its antigen is still unknown. Other DNA sequences in the same sample also yield this CDR3.

Study-wide findings and caveats: Per published accounts, TCR beta sequences correctly predicted the HLA-A and HLA-B alleles of most subjects.

PCR amplification relied on 60 Vbeta primers (plus 13 Jbeta primers). TCRdb keeps only in-frame clones here, not all; method: immunoSEQ multiplex PCR. The sample holds a few hundred thousand clones, under 85% seen once. Input material: PBMCs. This clonotype was obtained from a woman between 45 and 65 years old in good health and CMV-seropositive.

The CDR3 region is CASSSRQGSYEQYF. In nucleotides, the CDR3 is TGCGCCAGCAGCTCAAGACAGGGCTCCTACGAGCAGTACTTC. V gene TRBV5-1 combines with J gene TRBJ2-7; TRBD1 matches 7 bases. This CDR3 has 14 residues. CDR1 is SGHRS, CDR2 YFSETQ, per germline. J was trimmed by 0 bases and V by 3 bases; bases with no gene match: 3.